These 30 T cell receptor beta chains share one sample of origin, sequenced in a study of vaccination effects on CD4 cells after COVID-19. Antigens of these TCRs are unknown. Under the ViraFEST assay, PBMC were stimulated with viral peptide pools so that antigen-specific CD4+ T cells expanded. Sequencing was performed afterwards. With approximately 10 days of culture completed, CD4+ T cells were isolated. Every participant took two doses of the BNT162b2 or mRNA-1273 vaccine. TCRdb keeps only in-frame clones here, not all; method: immunoSEQ multiplex PCR. The repertoire holds 28,000 or so clones, approximately 83% seen once, with more than 1.4% in the top ten. The material sequenced was CD4+ T cells from PBMCs cultured with HCoV-NL63 spike peptides, taken after COVID-19 vaccination. The receptors were sampled from a human donor who received a COVID-19 vaccine. Some clones in this sample may be carry-over from other donors' samples.

The V gene is TRBV27, the J gene TRBJ1-2; no firm D call. Trimming took off 4 bases at V and 0 bases at J, with 9 bases between the two ends. Germline V lookup: CDR1 MNHEY, CDR2 SMNVEV (reference sequence). CDR3 size: 14 residues. The CDR3 nucleotides are TGTGCCAGCAGTTCACAGCGGGCTAACTATGGCTACACCTTC. Protein sequence: CASSSQRANYGYTF.

The rearrangement uses TRBV7-9 and TRBJ1-1; D ambiguous. Germline V lookup: CDR1 SEHNR, CDR2 FQNEAQ (reference sequence). This CDR3 contains 15 residues. The V end was cut by 1 base, the J end by 1 base, with 10 bases between. The chain's CDR3 is CASSLVQNANTEAFF. Written as DNA, the CDR3 is TGTGCCAGCAGCTTAGTCCAAAATGCGAACACTGAAGCTTTCTTT.

The gene calls are TRBV25-1 and TRBJ2-3; a possible D gene is TRBD1 (6 bases). This CDR3 spans 15 amino acids. Trimming left V 0 bases short and J 1 base short, with 8 bases between. The germline CDR1 and CDR2 sequences are MGHDK and SYGVNS. CDR3 sequence: CASSEYKGGTDTQYF. CDR3 DNA sequence: TGTGCCAGCAGTGAATATAAGGGGGGCACAGATACGCAGTATTTT.

This clone was seen once. The chain recombines TRBV6-1 with TRBJ2-7; D is possibly TRBD1 (6 bases). The ends were cut back, 0 bases at V and 3 bases at J, with 9 bases in the middle. Germline CDR1 is MNHNS and CDR2 is SASEGT. The CDR3 has 14 residues. CDR3 nucleotide sequence: TGTGCCAGCAGTGAAGCAGGCAGGGGCTACGAGCAGTACGTC. Amino acid sequence: CASSEAGRGYEQYV.

This chain joins TRBV6-5 and TRBJ2-5, with a weak D call TRBD2 (5 bases). This CDR3 has 13 residues. Trimming took off 1 base at V and 4 bases at J, with 7 bases between the two ends. Germline V lookup: CDR1 MNHEY, CDR2 SVGAGI. CDR3 amino acids: CASSYFGGETQYF. The DNA for the CDR3 is TGTGCCAGCAGTTACTTTGGAGGAGAGACCCAGTACTTC.

This chain links TRBV7-8 with TRBJ1-1; D not certain. V lost 6 bases and J lost 3, with 8 bases in between. The CDR3 contains 12 residues. Germline V gene sequence: CDR1 SGHVS, CDR2 FQNEAQ. CDR3 residues: CASRAMYTEAFF. CDR3 in DNA: TGTGCCAGCAGGGCGATGTACACTGAAGCTTTCTTT.

This chain uses TRBV24-1 with TRBJ2-1, with 8 bases fitting TRBD2. Per the germline V gene, CDR1 is KGHDR and CDR2 is SFDVKD. This CDR3 has 16 amino acids. V lost 1 base, J lost 3 bases, and 4 bases stayed unmatched. The DNA of the CDR3 is TGTGCCACCAGTGATTTTGTGGCGGGGGGCTACAATGAGCAGTTCTTC. Protein sequence: CATSDFVAGGYNEQFF.

The chain uses TRBV5-1 and TRBJ2-7; 8 nucleotides line up with TRBD2. Germline V gives CDR1 SGHRS, CDR2 YFSETQ. The CDR3 is 17 residues long. Germline trimming cut 1 base from V and 4 bases from J; bases unmatched to any gene: 13. The CDR3 nucleotides read TGCGCCAGCAGCTTGCGGGGCGCCGGGACTAGTCAATACGAGCAGTACTTC. It specifies CASSLRGAGTSQYEQYF.

The chain is built from TRBV7-9 and TRBJ1-5, with TRBD1 matching 7 bases. Germline trimming cut 5 bases from V and 4 bases from J; bases unmatched to any gene: 11. CDR1 and CDR2 (germline): SEHNR, FQNEAQ (reference sequence). This CDR3 has 16 residues. CDR3 in amino acids: CASSLGRGQLNQPQHF. The CDR3 DNA sequence: TGTGCCAGCAGCCTGGGGAGGGGGCAACTTAATCAGCCCCAGCATTTT.

In its sample, this clone was seen a few times. The V call is TRBV19, the J call TRBJ1-5; 8 bases line up with TRBD1. The CDR3 sequence is 15 residues long. Germline V CDR1 and CDR2: LNHDA, SQIVND (reference sequence). V shed 6 bases and J 7 bases; nucleotides not matched to a gene: 11. The CDR3 DNA follows: TGTGCCAGTAGCATTCAGACAGGGGTAGGACAGCCCCAGCATTTT. Translation gives CASSIQTGVGQPQHF.

The chain employs TRBV6-1 and TRBJ1-5, with a tentative D call TRBD1 (6 bases). The CDR3 consists of 17 residues. Germline loops: CDR1 MNHNS, CDR2 SASEGT. Trimming took off 4 bases at V and 0 bases at J, with 16 bases between the two ends. The CDR3 spells CASSAGRGAGSNQPQHF. The CDR3 coding sequence is TGTGCCAGCAGTGCCGGGCGGGGGGCTGGTAGCAATCAGCCCCAGCATTTT.

The CDR3 sequence is CASSQHVTGAHYGYTF. DNA for the CDR3: TGTGCCAGCAGTCAGCACGTCACAGGTGCCCACTATGGCTACACCTTC. The chain employs TRBV7-9 and TRBJ1-2; D possibly corresponds to TRBD1 (5 bases). Germline CDR1 is SEHNR and CDR2 is FQNEAQ (reference sequence). The CDR3 loop spans 16 amino acids. V lost 6 bases and J lost 3, with 20 bases in between. Complete variable domain (other parts from reference TRBV7-9 and TRBJ1-2): DTGVSQNPRHKITKRGQNVTFRCDPISEHNRLYWYRQTLGQGPEFLTYFQNEAQLEKSRLLSDRFSAERPKGSFSTLEIQRTEQGDSAMYLCASSQHVTGAHYGYTFGSGTRLTVV.

For the CDR3, the DNA is TGTGCCAGCAGCTTAGGGTCAGGATATGGCTACACCTTC. As protein: CASSLGSGYGYTF. The chain recombines TRBV11-3 with TRBJ1-2; the D is unclear. Trimming shortened V by 1 base and J by 5 bases, and 8 bases separated the two germline ends. Germline-derived CDR1 and CDR2 are SGHNT and YENEEA. The CDR3 extends over 13 amino acids.

This chain uses TRBV3-1 (or the pseudogene TRBV3-2) with TRBJ1-5; D unclear. The CDR3 spans 13 residues. Germline V gives CDR1 LGHDT, CDR2 YNNKEL (reference sequence). The V end was cut by 1 base, the J end by 5 bases, with 6 bases between. CDR3 DNA: TGTGCCAGCAGCCAAGGGCGAGATCAGCCCCAGCATTTT. Its translation is CASSQGRDQPQHF.

This clone was picked up one time. J is TRBJ2-5 and V is TRBV30; D uncertain. The CDR3 is 16 amino acids. V lost 1 base to trimming and J lost 5 bases, with 20 bases between them. CDR1 is GTSNPN, CDR2 SVGIG, per germline (reference sequence). The CDR3 DNA reads as TGTGCCTGGAGTGAATTTAGGGCCTATCCACGGGAGACCCAGTACTTC. Translating gives CAWSEFRAYPRETQYF. The full variable domain, in which reference TRBV30 and TRBJ2-5 provide the parts outside the CDR3, is SQTIHQWPATLVQPVGSPLSLECTVEGTSNPNLYWYRQAAGRGLQLLFYSVGIGQISSEVPQNLSASRPQDRQFILSSKKLLLSDSGFYLCAWSEFRAYPRETQYFGPGTRLLVL.

The chain couples TRBV19 to TRBJ2-5, with D hard to call. V was trimmed by 3 bases and J by 7 bases, leaving 15 bases between them. CDR1 and CDR2 from the germline V gene are LNHDA and SQIVND (reference sequence). This CDR3 comprises 14 residues. CDR3 residues: CASSIAIVWGTQYF. CDR3 DNA: TGTGCCAGTAGTATCGCGATAGTGTGGGGGACCCAGTACTTC.

In its sample, this clone was seen a few times. This rearrangement joins TRBV7-3 to TRBJ1-6; TRBD1 matches 9 bases. CDR3 length equals 17 residues. J lost 3 bases, V lost 0 bases, and 3 bases had no gene match. CDR1 and CDR2 (germline): SGHTA, FQGTGA. The CDR3 DNA is TGTGCCAGCAGCTTAACGAAGACAGGGGGCTATAATTCACCCCTCCACTTT. This codes for CASSLTKTGGYNSPLHF. Variable domain in full (rest from reference TRBV7-3 and TRBJ1-6): GAGVSQTPSNKVTEKGKYVELRCDPISGHTALYWYRQSLGQGPEFLIYFQGTGAADDSGLPNDRFFAVRPEGSVSTLKIQRTERGDSAVYLCASSLTKTGGYNSPLHFGNGTRLTVT.

The rearrangement links TRBV6-2 or TRBV6-3 to TRBJ2-1; 12 bases fit TRBD1. V gave up 6 bases and J gave up 6 bases; unmatched junction bases: 9. This CDR3 comprises 16 residues. Germline values: CDR1 MNHEY, CDR2 SVGEGT. CDR3: CASSRRGQGAINEQFF. In nucleotides, the CDR3 is TGTGCCAGCAGCCGTAGGGGACAGGGGGCCATCAATGAGCAGTTCTTC.

The chain is built from TRBV7-9 and TRBJ1-4; D remains unclear. CDR1 SEHNR and CDR2 FQNEAQ come from the germline V gene (reference sequence). With 0 bases removed from V and 3 bases from J, the gap between germline ends came to 8 bases. The length of the CDR3 is 15 residues. This CDR3 reads CASSLASVPNEKLFF. The CDR3 DNA is TGTGCCAGCAGCTTAGCGTCCGTCCCTAATGAAAAACTGTTTTTT.

This sequence joins TRBV5-6 and TRBJ2-7; D possibly corresponds to TRBD2 (5 bases). Per the germline V gene, CDR1 is SGHDT and CDR2 is YYEEEE. The V and J ends lost 1 base and 7 bases respectively, with 12 bases between them. The CDR3 length is 13 residues. The CDR3 sequence: CASSLLGSREQYV. The CDR3 region has the DNA TGTGCCAGCAGCTTGTTAGGGAGTCGGGAGCAGTACGTC.

This chain joins TRBV30 and TRBJ1-3; TRBD1 is a possible D gene (6 bases). V was clipped by 2 bases and J by 6 bases, with 14 bases between them. There are 14 residues in the CDR3. From germline, CDR1 is GTSNPN and CDR2 SVGIG (reference sequence). Here the CDR3 DNA reads TGTGCCTGGAGTTCCCGACAGGAACCAAACACCATATATTTT. It translates to CAWSSRQEPNTIYF. Combining the CDR3 with reference TRBV30 and TRBJ1-3 gives the whole variable domain SQTIHQWPATLVQPVGSPLSLECTVEGTSNPNLYWYRQAAGRGLQLLFYSVGIGQISSEVPQNLSASRPQDRQFILSSKKLLLSDSGFYLCAWSSRQEPNTIYFGEGSWLTVV.

V and J are TRBV11-3 and TRBJ2-4, with a possible D match to TRBD2 (6 bases). V lost 5 bases to trimming and J lost 7 bases, with 12 bases between them. Germline V lookup: CDR1 SGHNT, CDR2 YENEEA. The CDR3 loop spans 13 amino acids. CDR3 loop: CASSGGAANIQYF. Written as DNA, the CDR3 is TGTGCCAGCAGCGGCGGGGCAGCGAACATTCAGTACTTC.

V gene TRBV10-1 combines with J gene TRBJ2-1, with D perhaps matching TRBD1 or TRBD2 (5 bases each). This CDR3 contains 17 residues. Trimming pared 0 bases from V and 0 bases from J, leaving 12 bases between. In germline, CDR1 is WNHNN, CDR2 SYGVQD (reference sequence). As DNA, the CDR3 is TGCGCCAGCAGTGAGTCGAGGGGTGCGGGCTCCTACAATGAGCAGTTCTTC. Translating it yields CASSESRGAGSYNEQFF.

The sample holds a few counts of this clone. The CDR3 DNA follows: TGTGCCAGCAGCCCCGGGACAGCGAACTACAATGAGCAGTTCTTC. It encodes CASSPGTANYNEQFF. The rearrangement uses TRBV11-2 and TRBJ2-1, with TRBD1 matching 7 bases. Germline lookup yields CDR1 SGHAT and CDR2 FQNNGV. The CDR3 runs to 15 residues. V lost 5 bases to trimming and J lost 3 bases; unmatched junction nucleotides: 7.

The CDR3 here is CASSETGRFYEQYV. CDR3 bases: TGTGCCAGCAGTGAAACAGGGAGGTTCTACGAGCAGTACGTC. The gene calls are TRBV6-1 and TRBJ2-7; perhaps D is TRBD1 or TRBD2 (6 bases each). The germline V gene has CDR1 MNHNS and CDR2 SASEGT. Trimming removed 2 bases from V and 3 bases from J, with 11 bases in between. This CDR3 spans 14 amino acids.

The genes are TRBV5-1 and TRBJ2-1; D not resolved. The ends were cut back, 4 bases at V and 0 bases at J, with 17 bases in the middle. The germline V gene has CDR1 SGHRS and CDR2 YFSETQ. The CDR3 contains 17 residues. CDR3 sequence: CASSSPSAVSSYNEQFF. CDR3 nucleotides: TGCGCCAGCAGCAGTCCCTCTGCGGTCAGCTCCTACAATGAGCAGTTCTTC.

The rearrangement joins TRBV10-3 to TRBJ1-1, with D unresolved. This CDR3 is built from 13 residues. Trimming cost V 7 bases and J 2 bases, with 11 bases left between them. CDR1 is ENHRY and CDR2 is SYGVKD in the germline V gene. The CDR3 here is CAITRSLNTEAFF. As DNA, the CDR3 is TGTGCCATCACTAGGTCACTTAACACTGAAGCTTTCTTT.

This chain links TRBV4-2 with TRBJ1-3; D uncertain. Germline values: CDR1 LGHNA, CDR2 YNFKEQ. V was trimmed by 4 bases and J by 0 bases, leaving 10 bases between them. The CDR3 loop spans 15 amino acids. In DNA form, the CDR3 reads TGTGCCAGCAGCCCCAGAGTCCTCTCTGGAAACACCATATATTTT. Its translation: CASSPRVLSGNTIYF.

The chain joins TRBV6-1 to TRBJ2-5, with D maybe TRBD1 (5 bases). Trimming took 2 bases from V and 5 from J, leaving 12 bases between them. Germline V gives CDR1 MNHNS, CDR2 SASEGT. The length of the CDR3 is 14 residues. The CDR3 coding sequence is TGTGCCAGCAGTGAATATAGGGGCGTGGAGACCCAGTACTTC. It codes for CASSEYRGVETQYF.

The chain joins TRBV5-1 to TRBJ2-3, with 7 nucleotides matching TRBD2. This CDR3 has 15 amino acids. V lost 3 bases to trimming and J lost 1 base; unmatched junction nucleotides: 5. Germline values: CDR1 SGHRS, CDR2 YFSETQ. This chain's CDR3 is CASSSRTSGTDTQYF. The CDR3 region has the DNA TGCGCCAGCAGCTCCAGAACTAGCGGCACAGATACGCAGTATTTT. Complete variable domain (other parts from reference TRBV5-1 and TRBJ2-3): KAGVTQTPRYLIKTRGQQVTLSCSPISGHRSVSWYQQTPGQGLQFLFEYFSETQRNKGNFPGRFSGRQFSNSRSEMNVSTLELGDSALYLCASSSRTSGTDTQYFGPGTRLTVL.